These 27 T cell receptor beta chains share one sample of origin, sequenced in a study of T cells expressing NK-cell markers. TCRdb reanalyzed the 5' RACE reads and collapses them to one entry per CDR3 protein, without DNA. The sample totals 400,000 to 500,000 distinct CDR3 sequences. The specimen sequenced was blood T cells: a sorted CD56 or NKG2C T cell subset, CD4+ or CD8+ T cells, or bulk PBMC T cells (not recorded which). These TCRs come from a woman between 18 and 75 years old in good health.

The J gene is TRBJ2-1, the V gene TRBV7-2; TCRdb gives TRBD2 as the D gene, but with no DNA this cannot be confirmed. The germline CDR1 and CDR2 sequences are SGHTA and FQGNSA. This CDR3 comprises 16 residues. CDR3 residues: CASSPLAGTSYNEQFF. Drawing the rest from reference TRBV7-2 and TRBJ2-1, the complete variable domain is GAGVSQSPSNKVTEKGKDVELRCDPISGHTALYWYRQSLGQGLEFLIYFQGNSAPDKSGLPSDRFSAERTGGSVSTLTIQRTQQEDSAVYLCASSPLAGTSYNEQFFGPGTRLTVL.

This sequence joins TRBV5-6 and TRBJ2-3; the D call from TCRdb, TRBD2, cannot be confirmed without DNA. This CDR3 has 16 residues. Germline CDR1 reads SGHDT; CDR2 reads YYEEEE. CDR3 amino acids: CASSISLALRTDTQYF.

The CDR3 protein is CSARGDHNEKLFF. The chain links TRBV20-1 to TRBJ1-4; without DNA, the TCRdb call of TRBD1 cannot be checked. Germline values: CDR1 DFQATT, CDR2 SNEGSKA (reference sequence). The CDR3 spans 13 residues.

The CDR3 sequence: CASSQGTLASTDTQYF. The rearrangement joins TRBV14 to TRBJ2-3. The CDR3 consists of 16 residues. Per the germline V gene, CDR1 is SGHDN and CDR2 is FVKESK. The variable domain in full, with the rest retrieved from reference TRBV14 and TRBJ2-3, is EAGVTQFPSHSVIEKGQTVTLRCDPISGHDNLYWYRRVMGKEIKFLLHFVKESKQDESGMPNNRFLAERTGGTYSTLKVQPAELEDSGVYFCASSQGTLASTDTQYFGPGTRLTVL.

The chain uses TRBV20-1 and TRBJ2-7; TCRdb's D gene call, TRBD1, goes unchecked for lack of DNA. There are 13 residues in the CDR3. Germline V gene lookup returns CDR1 DFQATT and CDR2 SNEGSKA (reference sequence). This CDR3 is CSASPGRTPEQYF.

The rearrangement links TRBV6-1 to TRBJ1-2; there is no DNA to check the TCRdb D call of TRBD1. The CDR3 extends over 13 amino acids. Germline V lookup: CDR1 MNHNS, CDR2 SASEGT. This chain's CDR3 is CASSPEADYGYTF.

The gene calls are TRBV20-1 and TRBJ2-7; TCRdb calls TRBD2, which cannot be checked without DNA. Germline CDR1 is DFQATT and CDR2 is SNEGSKA (reference sequence). The CDR3 has 15 amino acids. The CDR3 loop is CSARDSSGSYYEQYF.

The V gene is TRBV20-1, the J gene TRBJ1-2; the D call of TRBD1 rests on TCRdb alone, since no DNA is present to check it. The germline gives CDR1 DFQATT, CDR2 SNEGSKA (reference sequence). The CDR3 loop spans 13 amino acids. The CDR3 here is CSARSLGDGGYTF.

The chain carries TRBV19 and TRBJ2-3; TCRdb's assignment of TRBD2 cannot be checked, as there is no DNA. In germline, CDR1 is LNHDA, CDR2 SQIVND (reference sequence). The CDR3 has 16 amino acids. CDR3 residues: CASSQTSGTSTDTQYF.

This chain connects TRBV25-1 to TRBJ1-1. The length of the CDR3 is 11 residues. Germline CDR1 MGHDK, CDR2 SYGVNS. This CDR3 is CASSGGPGAFF.

V is TRBV18 and J is TRBJ2-7; TCRdb lists TRBD1, though no DNA is available to test this call. The CDR3 is 13 residues long. In germline, CDR1 is KGHSH, CDR2 LQKENI. The CDR3 is CASSPGGVYEQYF.

This chain joins TRBV30 and TRBJ2-5; as DNA is missing, the TRBD1 call by TCRdb cannot be tested. Germline-derived CDR1 and CDR2 are GTSNPN and SVGIG (reference sequence). This CDR3 comprises 16 residues. CDR3 region: CAWSTGTGGYQETQYF.

V usage is TRBV3-1 and J usage is TRBJ1-1. The germline CDR1 and CDR2 sequences are LGHDT and YNNKEL (reference sequence). The CDR3 is made up of 16 amino acids. The CDR3 reads CASSPGVGPLNTEAFF.

This rearrangement joins TRBV4-1 to TRBJ1-4; TCRdb outputs TRBD1, but without DNA this stays unchecked. Germline-derived CDR1 and CDR2 are MGHRA and YSYEKL. CDR3 length equals 16 residues. CDR3 region: CASSPWQGKANEKLFF.

This sequence joins TRBV29-1 and TRBJ2-1; TCRdb picks TRBD1, but there is no DNA to check that call. This CDR3 comprises 16 residues. The germline V gene encodes CDR1 SQVTM and CDR2 ANQGSEA. The CDR3 loop reads CSVEGWDASSYNEQFF.

J is TRBJ2-1 and V is TRBV20-1. The germline CDR1 and CDR2 sequences are DFQATT and SNEGSKA (reference sequence). The CDR3 extends over 11 amino acids. CDR3 sequence reads: CSARSYNEQFF.

The chain links TRBV6-5 to TRBJ1-1. This CDR3 comprises 15 residues. Germline CDR1 and CDR2: MNHEY and SVGAGI. The CDR3 loop is CASSYSLLGNTEAFF.

The chain is built from TRBV20-1 and TRBJ2-1; checking the TCRdb D call of TRBD2 is not possible without DNA. The CDR3 sequence is 17 residues long. Germline CDR1 reads DFQATT; CDR2 reads SNEGSKA (reference sequence). This CDR3 reads CSARDSGGKRVYNEQFF.

V and J are TRBV20-1 and TRBJ2-7; the D gene TCRdb calls, TRBD1, cannot be checked with no DNA. From germline, CDR1 is DFQATT and CDR2 SNEGSKA (reference sequence). This CDR3 is 15 amino acids long. Here the CDR3 reads CSARGGTGALYEQYF.

The genes are TRBV7-2 and TRBJ2-7; TCRdb calls TRBD1, which cannot be checked without DNA. The CDR3 is made up of 14 amino acids. Looked up from germline, CDR1 is SGHTA and CDR2 is FQGNSA. Here the CDR3 reads CASSSATPSPKQYF.

The J gene is TRBJ1-3, the V gene TRBV11-1; there is no DNA to check the TCRdb D call of TRBD1. The CDR3 is made up of 19 amino acids. Germline V CDR1 and CDR2: SGHAT, FQDESV (reference sequence). CDR3 amino acids: CASSSLPVTGRSSGNTIYF.

The V and J genes are TRBV28 and TRBJ2-1. This CDR3 spans 15 amino acids. Germline V CDR1 and CDR2: MDHEN, SYDVKM. CDR3 region: CASSLLGTTYNEQFF.

This chain connects TRBV20-1 to TRBJ1-1; TCRdb reports TRBD1, a call that lacks DNA to check it against. The CDR3 has 14 residues. Germline V gene lookup returns CDR1 DFQATT and CDR2 SNEGSKA (reference sequence). CDR3 residues: CSAREQGKGTEAFF.

V and J are TRBV5-6 and TRBJ1-6; TCRdb's D call of TRBD1 is untestable without DNA. This CDR3 spans 14 amino acids. Germline V gene data show CDR1 as SGHDT and CDR2 as YYEEEE. The CDR3 protein is CASSHEGLPLPLHF.

The chain links TRBV5-1 to TRBJ2-3; TCRdb calls TRBD2, which cannot be checked without DNA. The CDR3 has 16 residues. Per the germline V gene, CDR1 is SGHRS and CDR2 is YFSETQ. The CDR3 here is CASSSTSGRAMNTQYF.

CDR3 loop: CASSRGTSNQPQHF. The gene calls are TRBV12-3 or TRBV12-4 and TRBJ1-5; TCRdb reports TRBD1, a call that lacks DNA to check it against. This CDR3 region has 14 residues.

The CDR3 protein is CASSSPPAYNQPQHF. The rearrangement joins TRBV12-3 or TRBV12-4 to TRBJ1-5. CDR3 length equals 15 residues.